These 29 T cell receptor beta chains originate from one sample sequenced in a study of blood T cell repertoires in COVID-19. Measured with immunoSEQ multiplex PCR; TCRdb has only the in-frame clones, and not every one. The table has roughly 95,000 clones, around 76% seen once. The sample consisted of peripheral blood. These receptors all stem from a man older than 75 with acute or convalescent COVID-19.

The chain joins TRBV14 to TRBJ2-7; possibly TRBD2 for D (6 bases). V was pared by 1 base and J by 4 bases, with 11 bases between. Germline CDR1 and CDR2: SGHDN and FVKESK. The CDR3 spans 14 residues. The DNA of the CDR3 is TGTGCCAGCAGCCAAGTACCAGGACTATACGAGCAGTACTTC. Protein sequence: CASSQVPGLYEQYF.

CDR3 protein: CASSDETSGSGTYNEQFF. As DNA, the CDR3 is TGTGCCAGCAGTGATGAGACTAGCGGGAGTGGGACCTACAATGAGCAGTTCTTC. The chain carries TRBV2 and TRBJ2-1, with 12 bases fitting TRBD2. The CDR3 loop spans 18 amino acids. V shed 3 bases, J shed 2 bases, and the junction held 8 bases outside the gene matches. Germline V gene data show CDR1 as SNHLY and CDR2 as FYNNEI.

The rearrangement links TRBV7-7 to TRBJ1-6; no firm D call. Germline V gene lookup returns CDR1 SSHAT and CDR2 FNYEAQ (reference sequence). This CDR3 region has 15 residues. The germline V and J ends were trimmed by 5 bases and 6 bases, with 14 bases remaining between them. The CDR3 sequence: CASSPYSSSNSPLHF. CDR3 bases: TGTGCCAGCAGCCCGTACTCCTCTAGTAATTCACCCCTCCACTTT.

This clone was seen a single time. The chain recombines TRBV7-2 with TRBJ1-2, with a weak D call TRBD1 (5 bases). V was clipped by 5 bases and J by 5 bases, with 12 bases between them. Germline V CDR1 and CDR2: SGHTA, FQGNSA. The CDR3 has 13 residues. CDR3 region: CASSPRGGYGYTF. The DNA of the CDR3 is TGTGCCAGCAGCCCCCGCGGGGGATATGGCTACACCTTC. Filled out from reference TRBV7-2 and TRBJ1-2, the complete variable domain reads GAGVSQSPSNKVTEKGKDVELRCDPISGHTALYWYRQSLGQGLEFLIYFQGNSAPDKSGLPSDRFSAERTGGSVSTLTIQRTQQEDSAVYLCASSPRGGYGYTFGSGTRLTVV.

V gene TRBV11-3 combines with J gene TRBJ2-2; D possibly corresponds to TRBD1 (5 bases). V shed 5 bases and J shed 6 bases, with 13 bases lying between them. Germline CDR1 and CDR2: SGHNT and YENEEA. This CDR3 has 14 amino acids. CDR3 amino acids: CASSKKGRPGELFF. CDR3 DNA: TGTGCCAGCAGCAAAAAGGGGCGCCCCGGGGAGCTGTTTTTT. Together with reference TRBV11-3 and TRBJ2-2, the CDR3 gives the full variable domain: EAGVVQSPRYKIIEKKQPVAFWCNPISGHNTLYWYLQNLGQGPELLIRYENEEAVDDSQLPKDRFSAERLKGVDSTLKIQPAELGDSAVYLCASSKKGRPGELFFGEGSRLTVL.

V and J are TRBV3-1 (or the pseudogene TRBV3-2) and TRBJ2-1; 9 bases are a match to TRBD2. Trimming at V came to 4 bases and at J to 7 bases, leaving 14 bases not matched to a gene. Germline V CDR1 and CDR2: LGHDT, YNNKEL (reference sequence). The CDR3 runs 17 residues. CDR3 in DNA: TGTGCCAGCAGCCCGTCATCGGCGGGAGGGCCGTGGAATGAGCAGTTCTTC. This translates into CASSPSSAGGPWNEQFF.

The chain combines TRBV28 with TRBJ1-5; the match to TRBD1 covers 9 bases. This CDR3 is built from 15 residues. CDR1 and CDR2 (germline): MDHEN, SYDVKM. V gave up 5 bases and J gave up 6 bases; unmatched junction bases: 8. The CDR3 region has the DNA TGTGCCAGCAGTACGACAGGGGGGAGTACTCAGCCCCAGCATTTT. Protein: CASSTTGGSTQPQHF. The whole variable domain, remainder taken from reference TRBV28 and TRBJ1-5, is DVKVTQSSRYLVKRTGEKVFLECVQDMDHENMFWYRQDPGLGLRLIYFSYDVKMKEKGDIPEGYSVSREKKERFSLILESASTNQTSMYLCASSTTGGSTQPQHFGDGTRLSIL.

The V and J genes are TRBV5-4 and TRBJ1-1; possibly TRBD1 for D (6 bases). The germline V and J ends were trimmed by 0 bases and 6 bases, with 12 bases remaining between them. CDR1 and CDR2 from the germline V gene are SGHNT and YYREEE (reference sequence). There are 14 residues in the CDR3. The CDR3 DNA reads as TGTGCCAGCAGCTTGGGGACAGTTTCTCCTGAAGCTTTCTTT. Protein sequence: CASSLGTVSPEAFF.

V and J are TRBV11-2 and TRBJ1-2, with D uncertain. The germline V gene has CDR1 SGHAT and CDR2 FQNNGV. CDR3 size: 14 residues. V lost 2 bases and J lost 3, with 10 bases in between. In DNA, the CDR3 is TGTGCCAGCAGCTTACTCCCCGGGGACTATGGCTACACCTTC. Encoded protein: CASSLLPGDYGYTF.

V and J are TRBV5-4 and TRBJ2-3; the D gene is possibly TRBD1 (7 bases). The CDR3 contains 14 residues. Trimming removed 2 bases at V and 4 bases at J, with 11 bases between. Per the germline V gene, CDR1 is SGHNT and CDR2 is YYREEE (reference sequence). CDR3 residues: CASSFGGGADTQYF. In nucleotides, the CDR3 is TGTGCCAGCAGCTTCGGAGGGGGCGCAGATACGCAGTATTTT.

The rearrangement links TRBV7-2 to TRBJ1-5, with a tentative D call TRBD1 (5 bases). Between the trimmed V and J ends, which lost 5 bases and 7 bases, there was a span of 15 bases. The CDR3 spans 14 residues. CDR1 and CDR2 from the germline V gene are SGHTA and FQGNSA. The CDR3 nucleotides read TGTGCCAGCAGCCCAGGGAGGGTAGAGCAGCCCCAGCATTTT. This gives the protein CASSPGRVEQPQHF. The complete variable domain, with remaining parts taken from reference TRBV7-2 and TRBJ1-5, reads GAGVSQSPSNKVTEKGKDVELRCDPISGHTALYWYRQSLGQGLEFLIYFQGNSAPDKSGLPSDRFSAERTGGSVSTLTIQRTQQEDSAVYLCASSPGRVEQPQHFGDGTRLSIL.

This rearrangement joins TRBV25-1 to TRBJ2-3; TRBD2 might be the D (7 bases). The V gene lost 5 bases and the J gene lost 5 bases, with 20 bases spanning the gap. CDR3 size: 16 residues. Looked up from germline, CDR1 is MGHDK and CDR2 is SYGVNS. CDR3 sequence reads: CASSLIGGALGDTQYF. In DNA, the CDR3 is TGTGCCAGCAGTTTGATTGGGGGGGCCCTTGGAGATACGCAGTATTTT.

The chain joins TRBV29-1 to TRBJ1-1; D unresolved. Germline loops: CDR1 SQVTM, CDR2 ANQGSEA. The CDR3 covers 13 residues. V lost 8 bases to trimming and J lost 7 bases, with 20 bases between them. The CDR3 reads CSTLLGGEGEAFF. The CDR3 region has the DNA TGCAGCACACTGTTGGGTGGAGAGGGTGAAGCTTTCTTT.

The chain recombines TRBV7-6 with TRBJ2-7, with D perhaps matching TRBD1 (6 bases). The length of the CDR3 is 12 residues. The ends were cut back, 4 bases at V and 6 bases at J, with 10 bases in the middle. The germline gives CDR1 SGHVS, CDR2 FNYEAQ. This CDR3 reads CASSSQGAEQYF. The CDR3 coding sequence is TGTGCCAGCAGCTCACAGGGTGCCGAGCAGTACTTC.

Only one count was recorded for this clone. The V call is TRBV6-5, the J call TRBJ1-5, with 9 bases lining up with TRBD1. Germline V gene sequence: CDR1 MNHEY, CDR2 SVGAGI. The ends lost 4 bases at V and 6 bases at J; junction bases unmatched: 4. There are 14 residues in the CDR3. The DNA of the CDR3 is TGTGCCAGCAGTTCCGGACAGGGGAGTCAGCCCCAGCATTTT. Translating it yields CASSSGQGSQPQHF.

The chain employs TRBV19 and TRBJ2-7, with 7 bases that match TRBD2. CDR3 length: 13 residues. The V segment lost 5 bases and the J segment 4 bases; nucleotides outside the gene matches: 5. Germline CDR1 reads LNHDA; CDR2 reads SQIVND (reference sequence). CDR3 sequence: CASSFGGKYEQYF. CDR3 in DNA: TGTGCCAGTAGTTTCGGGGGGAAGTACGAGCAGTACTTC.

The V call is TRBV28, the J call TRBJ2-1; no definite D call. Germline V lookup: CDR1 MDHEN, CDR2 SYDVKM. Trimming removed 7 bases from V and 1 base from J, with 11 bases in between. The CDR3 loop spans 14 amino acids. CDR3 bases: TGTGCCAGCACCAACACCGTTTCCTACAATGAGCAGTTCTTC. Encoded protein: CASTNTVSYNEQFF.

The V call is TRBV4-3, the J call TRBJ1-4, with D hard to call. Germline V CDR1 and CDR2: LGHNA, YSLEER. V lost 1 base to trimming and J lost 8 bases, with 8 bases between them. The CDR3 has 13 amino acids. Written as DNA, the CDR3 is TGCGCCAGCAGCCAAGTGAGGTGGGAAAAACTGTTTTTT. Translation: CASSQVRWEKLFF.

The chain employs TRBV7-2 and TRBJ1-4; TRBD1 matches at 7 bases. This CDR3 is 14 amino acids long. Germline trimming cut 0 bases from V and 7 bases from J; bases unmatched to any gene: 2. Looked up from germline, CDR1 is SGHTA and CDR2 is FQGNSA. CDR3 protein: CASSLAGGSEKLFF. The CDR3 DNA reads TGTGCCAGCAGCTTAGCAGGGGGCAGTGAAAAACTGTTTTTT. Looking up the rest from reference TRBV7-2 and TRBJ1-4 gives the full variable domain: GAGVSQSPSNKVTEKGKDVELRCDPISGHTALYWYRQSLGQGLEFLIYFQGNSAPDKSGLPSDRFSAERTGGSVSTLTIQRTQQEDSAVYLCASSLAGGSEKLFFGSGTQLSVL.

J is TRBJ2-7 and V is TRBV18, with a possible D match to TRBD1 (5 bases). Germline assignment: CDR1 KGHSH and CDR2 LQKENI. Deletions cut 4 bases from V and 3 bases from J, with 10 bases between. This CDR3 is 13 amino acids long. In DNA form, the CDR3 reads TGTGCCAGCTCACATAAGCAGGGCTACGAGCAGTACTTC. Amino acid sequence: CASSHKQGYEQYF. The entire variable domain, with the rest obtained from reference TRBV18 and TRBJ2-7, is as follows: NAGVMQNPRHLVRRRGQEARLRCSPMKGHSHVYWYRQLPEEGLKFMVYLQKENIIDESGMPKERFSAEFPKEGPSILRIQQVVRGDSAAYFCASSHKQGYEQYFGPGTRLTVT.

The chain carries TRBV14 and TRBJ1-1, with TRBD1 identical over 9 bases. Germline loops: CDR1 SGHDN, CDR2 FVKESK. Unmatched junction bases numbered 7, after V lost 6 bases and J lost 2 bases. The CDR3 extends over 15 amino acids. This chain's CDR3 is CASRETGGFNTEAFF. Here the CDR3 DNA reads TGTGCCAGCAGGGAAACAGGGGGCTTTAACACTGAAGCTTTCTTT.

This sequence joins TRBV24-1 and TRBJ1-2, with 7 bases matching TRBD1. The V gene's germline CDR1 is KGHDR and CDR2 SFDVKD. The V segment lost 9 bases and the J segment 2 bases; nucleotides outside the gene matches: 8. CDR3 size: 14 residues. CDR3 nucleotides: TGTGCCACCGCCGACGGGGGACAGAACTATGGCTACACCTTC. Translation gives CATADGGQNYGYTF.

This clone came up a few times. CDR3 DNA sequence: TGCGCCAGCAGCCAAGATCTAGGCAGGGAAGCCGGCTACACCTTC. This translates into CASSQDLGREAGYTF. The chain couples TRBV4-1 to TRBJ1-2; weak D call: TRBD1 (5 bases). V lost 0 bases, J lost 8 bases, and 16 bases lay in between. CDR1 is MGHRA, CDR2 YSYEKL, per germline. The CDR3 is made up of 15 amino acids.

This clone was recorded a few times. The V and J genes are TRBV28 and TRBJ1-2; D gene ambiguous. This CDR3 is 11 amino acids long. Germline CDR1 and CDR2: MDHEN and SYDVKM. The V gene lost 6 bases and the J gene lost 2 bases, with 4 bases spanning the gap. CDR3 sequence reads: CASSVNYGYTF. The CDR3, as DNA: TGTGCCAGCAGCGTGAACTATGGCTACACCTTC.

CDR3 DNA sequence: TGCGCCAGCAGCCAAGATCCCACAGGACCCGCCGGGGAGCTGTTTTTT. The encoded protein is CASSQDPTGPAGELFF. J is TRBJ2-2 and V is TRBV4-3; D may be TRBD1 (5 bases). In germline, CDR1 is LGHNA, CDR2 YSLEER. The ends were cut back, 0 bases at V and 6 bases at J, with 14 bases in the middle. CDR3 length: 16 residues.

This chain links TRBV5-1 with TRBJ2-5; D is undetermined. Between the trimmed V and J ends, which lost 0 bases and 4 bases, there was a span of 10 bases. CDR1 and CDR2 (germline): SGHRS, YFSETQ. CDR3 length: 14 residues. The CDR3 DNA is TGCGCCAGCAGCTTGGTTGTGGAGTCAGAGACCCAGTACTTC. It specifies CASSLVVESETQYF. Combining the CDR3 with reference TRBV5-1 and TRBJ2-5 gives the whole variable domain KAGVTQTPRYLIKTRGQQVTLSCSPISGHRSVSWYQQTPGQGLQFLFEYFSETQRNKGNFPGRFSGRQFSNSRSEMNVSTLELGDSALYLCASSLVVESETQYFGPGTRLLVL.

CDR3 loop: CASSEGGDKETQYF. CDR3 nucleotides: TGCGCCAGCAGTGAAGGCGGAGATAAAGAGACCCAGTACTTC. The chain is built from TRBV10-2 and TRBJ2-5; D gene unclear. The ends were cut back, 3 bases at V and 3 bases at J, with 11 bases in the middle. This CDR3 has 14 residues. Germline V gives CDR1 WSHSY, CDR2 SAAADI.

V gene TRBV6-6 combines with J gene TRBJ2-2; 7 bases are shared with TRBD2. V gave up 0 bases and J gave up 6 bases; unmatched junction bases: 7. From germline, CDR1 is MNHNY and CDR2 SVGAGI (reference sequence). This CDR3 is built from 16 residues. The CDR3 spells CASSYSSGLIAGELFF. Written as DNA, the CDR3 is TGTGCCAGCAGTTACTCGTCGGGACTAATCGCCGGGGAGCTGTTTTTT.

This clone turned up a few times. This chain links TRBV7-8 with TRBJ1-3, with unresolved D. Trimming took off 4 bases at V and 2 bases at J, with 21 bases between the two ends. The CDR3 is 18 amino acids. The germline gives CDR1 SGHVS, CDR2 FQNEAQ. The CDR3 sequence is CASSSQRAPSSAGNTIYF. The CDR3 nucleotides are TGTGCCAGCAGCTCGCAGAGGGCCCCGTCCTCCGCTGGAAACACCATATATTTT.